This T cell receptor (beta chain) originates from a study of T cell responses to AZD1222 COVID-19 vaccine. Points from the study as a whole: Nearly half of unique spike-specific TCRs reportedly avoided B.1.351 and B.1.1.7 mutated regions.

Details on this clone: The antigen is not known.

Assay: immunoSEQ multiplex PCR; the TCRdb copy retains only in-frame clones and omits some. The top ten clones hold over 1% of a sample with some 190,000 clones, 85% to 95% of them seen once. V lost 0 bases and J lost 6, with 18 bases in between. The CDR3 spans 16 residues. CDR1 is SGDLS and CDR2 is YYNGEE in the germline V gene. The chain combines TRBV9 with TRBJ1-2, with D unclear. This TCR derives from an adult in good health. Material: peripheral blood, obtained on day 0 of AZD1222 vaccination. The CDR3 bases are TGTGCCAGCAGCGTAGTGGCCACCTCCCCCGGGGATGGCTACACCTTC. Translated, it gives CASSVVATSPGDGYTF.